A single sample is the source of the 17 T cell receptor beta chains below, sequenced in a study of T cell responses to AZD1222 COVID-19 vaccine. TCRdb's table, derived via immunoSEQ multiplex PCR, lists solely in-frame clones and lacks some. The repertoire holds 100,000 or so clones, with 85% to 90% as singletons. This specimen consisted of peripheral blood, obtained on day 0 of AZD1222 vaccination. The receptors shown here come from an adult in good health.

V gene TRBV28 combines with J gene TRBJ1-5; no firm D call. Per the germline V gene, CDR1 is MDHEN and CDR2 is SYDVKM. With 10 bases removed from V and 1 base from J, the gap between germline ends came to 20 bases. The length of the CDR3 is 16 residues. CDR3 sequence (DNA): TGTGCCACCCTCCTCCCGGGAAGGGCGAGCAATCAGCCCCAGCATTTT. Amino acids: CATLLPGRASNQPQHF.

For the CDR3, the DNA is TGCGCCAGCAGCCAAGTTGGCGGGAGTAACACAGATACGCAGTATTTT. Amino acids: CASSQVGGSNTDTQYF. The chain employs TRBV4-1 and TRBJ2-3; TRBD2 agrees at 7 bases. Germline values: CDR1 MGHRA, CDR2 YSYEKL. The CDR3 has 16 residues. The V gene end was trimmed by 1 base and the J gene end by 2 bases; junction bases not matched to a gene: 6.

The chain is built from TRBV28 and TRBJ1-5; maybe TRBD1 (5 bases). This CDR3 has 15 residues. Germline V gene lookup returns CDR1 MDHEN and CDR2 SYDVKM. Trimming took 5 bases from V and 2 from J, leaving 13 bases between them. This chain's CDR3 is CASSTYRWGNQPQHF. The CDR3 coding sequence is TGTGCCAGCAGTACCTACAGGTGGGGCAATCAGCCCCAGCATTTT.

The CDR3 DNA is TGTGCCAGCAGCACACAGGTCGGGCCCTACAATGAGCAGTTCTTC. This translates into CASSTQVGPYNEQFF. The chain is built from TRBV5-4 and TRBJ2-1, with a possible D match to TRBD1 (5 bases). Trimming shortened V by 4 bases and J by 2 bases, and 13 bases separated the two germline ends. Germline values: CDR1 SGHNT, CDR2 YYREEE (reference sequence). The CDR3 covers 15 residues.

The chain combines TRBV5-1 with TRBJ1-1; D ambiguous. The CDR3 totals 14 residues. Trimming removed 2 bases from V and 0 bases from J, with 8 bases in between. CDR1 is SGHRS and CDR2 is YFSETQ in the germline V gene. The CDR3 loop is CASSLSHMNTEAFF. The CDR3 DNA reads as TGCGCCAGCAGCTTAAGCCACATGAACACTGAAGCTTTCTTT.

The chain is built from TRBV19 and TRBJ2-7, with D possibly TRBD2 on 6 matching bases. CDR1 LNHDA and CDR2 SQIVND come from the germline V gene (reference sequence). V was shortened by 5 bases and J by 0 bases, with 14 bases between the two germline ends. The CDR3 is 15 amino acids. The CDR3 DNA follows: TGTGCCAGTAGTCAGGCGGGAAGGGTCTCCTACGAGCAGTACTTC. Translated, it gives CASSQAGRVSYEQYF.

This clone was counted once. The genes are TRBV28 and TRBJ1-6, with D perhaps matching TRBD1 (5 bases). The V and J ends lost 3 bases and 7 bases respectively, with 13 bases between them. Per germline, CDR1 MDHEN and CDR2 SYDVKM. The CDR3 contains 15 residues. CDR3 residues: CASSLRAGRNSPLHF. The CDR3 nucleotides are TGTGCCAGCAGTTTGCGGGCGGGGCGAAATTCACCCCTCCACTTT.

The J gene is TRBJ1-5, the V gene TRBV28, with unresolved D. The CDR3 is 14 amino acids. The V and J ends lost 5 bases and 1 base respectively, with 9 bases between them. Per the germline V gene, CDR1 is MDHEN and CDR2 is SYDVKM. CDR3 in DNA: TGTGCCAGCAGTCCCGATCTGAGCAATCAGCCCCAGCATTTT. Encoded protein: CASSPDLSNQPQHF. Combining the CDR3 with reference TRBV28 and TRBJ1-5 gives the whole variable domain DVKVTQSSRYLVKRTGEKVFLECVQDMDHENMFWYRQDPGLGLRLIYFSYDVKMKEKGDIPEGYSVSREKKERFSLILESASTNQTSMYLCASSPDLSNQPQHFGDGTRLSIL.

The chain recombines TRBV29-1 with TRBJ2-4; 9 nucleotides align to TRBD2. J gave up 8 bases and V 6 bases, and 2 bases lay outside the gene matches. Germline-derived CDR1 and CDR2 are SQVTM and ANQGSEA. CDR3 length: 11 residues. CDR3 bases: TGCAGCGTACGCGGGGGGGACATTCAGTACTTC. Translating gives CSVRGGDIQYF.

The chain carries TRBV7-6 and TRBJ2-7; TRBD2 matches at 9 bases. This CDR3 region has 17 residues. The trim removed 0 bases at V and 4 bases at J, leaving 10 bases unmatched. From germline, CDR1 is SGHVS and CDR2 FNYEAQ. The CDR3 here is CASSLASRGGQPYEQYF. For the CDR3, the DNA is TGTGCCAGCAGCTTAGCCTCGCGGGGGGGACAACCTTACGAGCAGTACTTC.

The chain carries TRBV28 and TRBJ1-2; D ambiguous. CDR3 length: 13 amino acids. Germline CDR1 and CDR2: MDHEN and SYDVKM. Deletions cut 10 bases from V and 1 base from J, with 13 bases between. This chain's CDR3 is CATSQSLNYGYTF. CDR3 in DNA: TGTGCCACCTCCCAATCCCTTAACTATGGCTACACCTTC.

This clone was counted a few times. The chain combines TRBV9 with TRBJ1-4; no clear D. The CDR3 has 13 residues. V gave up 0 bases and J gave up 7 bases, with 7 bases separating them. Germline CDR1 is SGDLS and CDR2 is YYNGEE. The CDR3 spells CASSVGTSEKLFF. The CDR3 coding sequence is TGTGCCAGCAGCGTAGGTACGAGTGAAAAACTGTTTTTT.

This clone was seen a handful of times. The V call is TRBV24-1, the J call TRBJ2-7, with 10 bases that match TRBD2. The CDR3 runs to 13 residues. Germline V gene data show CDR1 as KGHDR and CDR2 as SFDVKD. J was trimmed by 5 bases and V by 9 bases; bases with no gene match: 6. CDR3 protein: CATSLAGVNEQYF. In DNA form, the CDR3 reads TGTGCCACCTCGCTAGCGGGAGTCAACGAGCAGTACTTC.

The chain employs TRBV6-1 and TRBJ1-5, with a tentative D call TRBD1 (6 bases). V lost 8 bases to trimming and J lost 1 base, with 12 bases between them. This CDR3 has 14 residues. Germline V gives CDR1 MNHNS, CDR2 SASEGT. For the CDR3, the DNA is TGTGCCAGCCAAAGGGGGGACAGCAATCAGCCCCAGCATTTT. Amino acid sequence: CASQRGDSNQPQHF.

The chain couples TRBV7-6 to TRBJ2-7; a weak D match, TRBD2 (5 bases). V was clipped by 5 bases and J by 2 bases, with 16 bases between them. The CDR3 is 15 amino acids. Germline lookup yields CDR1 SGHVS and CDR2 FNYEAQ. The CDR3 protein is CASSLPGKRPYEQYF. DNA of the CDR3: TGTGCCAGCAGCCTACCGGGAAAAAGGCCCTACGAGCAGTACTTC. The full variable domain, its missing parts supplied by reference TRBV7-6 and TRBJ2-7, is GAGVSQSPRYKVTKRGQDVALRCDPISGHVSLYWYRQALGQGPEFLTYFNYEAQQDKSGLPNDRFSAERPEGSISTLTIQRTEQRDSAMYRCASSLPGKRPYEQYFGPGTRLTVT.

V gene TRBV7-2 combines with J gene TRBJ2-7; D unresolved. The CDR3 loop spans 14 amino acids. Germline V gives CDR1 SGHTA, CDR2 FQGNSA. Trimming removed 3 bases from V and 2 bases from J, with 11 bases in between. CDR3: CASSLSGLTYEQYF. The CDR3 DNA reads as TGTGCCAGCAGCTTGTCGGGCCTCACCTACGAGCAGTACTTC.

This clone was recorded only once. V and J are TRBV7-9 and TRBJ1-5; perhaps TRBD1 as D (5 bases). Germline V gene lookup returns CDR1 SEHNR and CDR2 FQNEAQ (reference sequence). Trimming took 10 bases from V and 4 from J, leaving 14 bases between them. The CDR3 is 13 amino acids. The CDR3 DNA is TGTGCCACGACTAGGGGCGCGAATCAGCCCCAGCATTTT. Translation: CATTRGANQPQHF.